The 10 T cell receptor beta chains given below trace back to one sample, sequenced in a study of cytomegalovirus exposure and HLA in healthy donors. Sequencing used immunoSEQ multiplex PCR; TCRdb keeps in-frame clones, though not all of them. The sample holds 250,000 to 350,000 clones; roughly 85% are singletons and the top ten take around 0.84%. The sample comprised PBMCs. These receptors originate from a woman between 18 and 30 years old in good health and CMV-seronegative.

This clone was observed a handful of times. The chain couples TRBV7-2 to TRBJ2-1; 7 positions agree with TRBD2. Germline V gene lookup returns CDR1 SGHTA and CDR2 FQGNSA. The CDR3 consists of 15 residues. With V trimmed by 6 bases and J by 5 bases, 10 bases remained unmatched. In nucleotides, the CDR3 is TGTGCCAGCAGACCGGGGGGAGGGCTAGACAATGAGCAGTTCTTC. This translates into CASRPGGGLDNEQFF.

The chain carries TRBV28 and TRBJ1-5, with 9 bases lining up with TRBD1. CDR3 size: 16 residues. V shed 7 bases, J shed 7 bases, and the junction held 14 bases outside the gene matches. The germline gives CDR1 MDHEN, CDR2 SYDVKM. CDR3 nucleotide sequence: TGTGCCAGCACCCGGGGCTATACAGGGGGCGGGCAGCCCCAGCATTTT. Protein sequence: CASTRGYTGGGQPQHF.

The V gene is TRBV5-4, the J gene TRBJ1-2; the match to TRBD1 covers 10 bases. CDR1 and CDR2 (germline): SGHNT, YYREEE (reference sequence). The V segment lost 4 bases and the J segment 6 bases; nucleotides outside the gene matches: 9. The CDR3 has 15 residues. The CDR3 DNA sequence: TGTGCCAGCAGCCGTGACTCGGACAGGGGGGATGGCTACACCTTC. Translating it yields CASSRDSDRGDGYTF.

This clone was detected once. The gene calls are TRBV15 and TRBJ1-1; possible D gene TRBD1, 5 bases. V lost 0 bases and J 11 bases, leaving 16 bases between the germline ends. The V gene's germline CDR1 is LNHNV and CDR2 YYDKDF (reference sequence). CDR3 length: 14 amino acids. The DNA of the CDR3 is TGTGCCACCAGCAGAGATACGGGCCTGCGGGACGCTTTCTTT. It is translated as CATSRDTGLRDAFF.

The chain combines TRBV10-3 with TRBJ2-7; TRBD2 matches 9 bases. This CDR3 has 13 residues. Germline V gives CDR1 ENHRY, CDR2 SYGVKD. J lost 7 bases, V lost 6 bases, and 7 bases had no gene match. CDR3 sequence (DNA): TGTGCCATCAGGGGGACTAGCTCGCGGGAGCAGTACTTC. This translates into CAIRGTSSREQYF.

The genes are TRBV27 and TRBJ1-4; the D gene is possibly TRBD1 (5 bases). The CDR3 runs to 14 residues. CDR1 is MNHEY, CDR2 SMNVEV, per germline (reference sequence). The V and J ends lost 4 bases and 7 bases respectively, with 13 bases between them. The CDR3 reads CASSSDKFFEKLFF. In nucleotides, the CDR3 is TGTGCCAGCAGTTCGGACAAGTTCTTTGAAAAACTGTTTTTT.

J is TRBJ1-2 and V is TRBV28; 11 bases are shared with TRBD1. CDR3 size: 14 residues. CDR1 and CDR2 from the germline V gene are MDHEN and SYDVKM. The V and J ends lost 5 bases and 7 bases, in that order; junction bases with no gene match: 6. Written as DNA, the CDR3 is TGTGCCAGCAGTCCACGGACAGGGGGCCGTGGCTACACCTTC. Protein sequence: CASSPRTGGRGYTF.

This clone appeared a few times. The chain couples TRBV27 to TRBJ2-5, with TRBD1 matching over 7 bases. The germline CDR1 and CDR2 sequences are MNHEY and SMNVEV (reference sequence). The CDR3 is 15 residues long. The J segment lost 5 bases and the V segment lost 3 bases, leaving 9 bases of the junction unmatched. The CDR3 reads CASSFGDRVTETQYF. In nucleotides, the CDR3 is TGTGCCAGCAGTTTTGGAGACAGGGTCACGGAGACCCAGTACTTC.

The chain employs TRBV4-2 and TRBJ2-7; tentative D call: TRBD2 (7 bases). CDR3 size: 15 residues. Germline V gene lookup returns CDR1 LGHNA and CDR2 YNFKEQ. The V and J ends lost 4 bases and 4 bases respectively, with 17 bases between them. CDR3 amino acids: CASSPETGGAYEQYF. In nucleotides, the CDR3 is TGTGCCAGCAGCCCCGAAACGGGGGGCGCGTACGAGCAGTACTTC.

V is TRBV4-2 and J is TRBJ2-7, with 16 bases that match TRBD2. The CDR3 covers 18 residues. Germline V gives CDR1 LGHNA, CDR2 YNFKEQ. The trim removed 0 bases at V and 2 bases at J, leaving 4 bases unmatched. This CDR3 reads CASSQERGTSGRAYEQYF. The CDR3 region has the DNA TGTGCCAGCAGCCAAGAACGGGGGACTAGCGGGAGGGCCTACGAGCAGTACTTC.